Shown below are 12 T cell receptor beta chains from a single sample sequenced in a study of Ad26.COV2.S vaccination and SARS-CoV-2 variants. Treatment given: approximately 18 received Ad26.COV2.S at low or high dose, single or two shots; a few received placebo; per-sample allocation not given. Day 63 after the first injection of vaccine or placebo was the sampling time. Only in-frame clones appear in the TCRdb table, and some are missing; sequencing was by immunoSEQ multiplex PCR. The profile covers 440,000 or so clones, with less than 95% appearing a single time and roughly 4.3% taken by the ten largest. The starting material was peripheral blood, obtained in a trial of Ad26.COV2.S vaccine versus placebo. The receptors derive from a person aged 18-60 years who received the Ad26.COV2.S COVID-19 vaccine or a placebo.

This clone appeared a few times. The CDR3 DNA sequence: TGCGCCAGCAGCTTGGACCAGGGCGGAGTCAACGAGCAGTACTTC. It yields the protein CASSLDQGGVNEQYF. The chain is built from TRBV5-1 and TRBJ2-7; tentative D call: TRBD1 (5 bases). Between the trimmed V and J ends, which lost 0 bases and 5 bases, there was a span of 15 bases. The germline V gene has CDR1 SGHRS and CDR2 YFSETQ. The CDR3 runs 15 residues. The variable domain in full, with the rest retrieved from reference TRBV5-1 and TRBJ2-7, is KAGVTQTPRYLIKTRGQQVTLSCSPISGHRSVSWYQQTPGQGLQFLFEYFSETQRNKGNFPGRFSGRQFSNSRSEMNVSTLELGDSALYLCASSLDQGGVNEQYFGPGTRLTVT.

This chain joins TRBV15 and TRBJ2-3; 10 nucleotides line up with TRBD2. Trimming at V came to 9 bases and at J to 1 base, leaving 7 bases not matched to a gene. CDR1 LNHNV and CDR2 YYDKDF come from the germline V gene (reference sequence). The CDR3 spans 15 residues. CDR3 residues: CATGAGTSGTDTQYF. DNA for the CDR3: TGTGCCACTGGAGCCGGGACTAGCGGCACAGATACGCAGTATTTT.

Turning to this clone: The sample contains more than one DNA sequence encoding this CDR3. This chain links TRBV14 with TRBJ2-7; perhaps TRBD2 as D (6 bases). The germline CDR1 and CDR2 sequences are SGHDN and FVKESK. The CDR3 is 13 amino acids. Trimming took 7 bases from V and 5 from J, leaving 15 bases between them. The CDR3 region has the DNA TGTGCCAGCACCCGGGGACTGGCAGACGAGCAGTACTTC. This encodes CASTRGLADEQYF.

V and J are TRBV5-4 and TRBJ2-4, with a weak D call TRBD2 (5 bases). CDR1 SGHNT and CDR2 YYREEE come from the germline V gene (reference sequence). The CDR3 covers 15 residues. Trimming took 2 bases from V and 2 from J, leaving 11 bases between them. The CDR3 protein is CASSFGLESKNIQYF. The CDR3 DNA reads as TGTGCCAGCAGCTTCGGACTTGAGTCCAAAAACATTCAGTACTTC.

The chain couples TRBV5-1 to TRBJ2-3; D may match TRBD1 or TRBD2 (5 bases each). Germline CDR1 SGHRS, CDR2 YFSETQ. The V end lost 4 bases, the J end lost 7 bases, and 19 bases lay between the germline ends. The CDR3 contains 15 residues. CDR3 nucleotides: TGCGCCAGCAGCCTGGGACCGTTCCAGGAGAATACGCAGTATTTT. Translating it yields CASSLGPFQENTQYF.

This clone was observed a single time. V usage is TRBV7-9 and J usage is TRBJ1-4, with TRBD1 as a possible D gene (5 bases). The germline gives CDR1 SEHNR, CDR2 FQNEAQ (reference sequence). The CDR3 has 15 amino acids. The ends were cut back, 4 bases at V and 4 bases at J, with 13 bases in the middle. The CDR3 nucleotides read TGTGCCAGCAGCTACGGGACGGCTAGTAATGAAAAACTGTTTTTT. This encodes CASSYGTASNEKLFF.

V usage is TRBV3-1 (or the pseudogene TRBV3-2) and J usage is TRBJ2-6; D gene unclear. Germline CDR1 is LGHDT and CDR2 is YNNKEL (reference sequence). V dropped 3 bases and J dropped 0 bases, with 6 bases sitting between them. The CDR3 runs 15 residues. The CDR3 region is CASSQLDSGANVLTF. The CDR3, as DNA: TGTGCCAGCAGCCAGCTGGACTCTGGGGCCAACGTCCTGACTTTC.

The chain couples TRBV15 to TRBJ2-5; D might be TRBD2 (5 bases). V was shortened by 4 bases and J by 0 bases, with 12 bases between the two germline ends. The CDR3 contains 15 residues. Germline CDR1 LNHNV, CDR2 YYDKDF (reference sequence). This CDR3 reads CATSMASDYQETQYF. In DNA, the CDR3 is TGTGCCACCAGCATGGCCTCGGACTACCAAGAGACCCAGTACTTC.

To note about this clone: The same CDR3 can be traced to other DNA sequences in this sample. The CDR3 is CASSLSGNQPQHF. CDR3 nucleotide sequence: TGTGCCAGCAGTTTATCTGGGAATCAGCCCCAGCATTTT. The V and J genes are TRBV28 and TRBJ1-5; unclear D gene. There are 13 residues in the CDR3. Per germline, CDR1 MDHEN and CDR2 SYDVKM. The ends were cut back, 1 base at V and 4 bases at J, with 5 bases in the middle. The full variable domain, completed using reference TRBV28 and TRBJ1-5, is DVKVTQSSRYLVKRTGEKVFLECVQDMDHENMFWYRQDPGLGLRLIYFSYDVKMKEKGDIPEGYSVSREKKERFSLILESASTNQTSMYLCASSLSGNQPQHFGDGTRLSIL.

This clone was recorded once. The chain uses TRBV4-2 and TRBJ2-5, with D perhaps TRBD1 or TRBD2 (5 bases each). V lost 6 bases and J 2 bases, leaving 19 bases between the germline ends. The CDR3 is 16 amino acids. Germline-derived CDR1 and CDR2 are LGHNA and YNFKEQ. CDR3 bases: TGTGCCAGCAGTATTACATACCCGGGACCGCAAGAGACCCAGTACTTC. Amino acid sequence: CASSITYPGPQETQYF.

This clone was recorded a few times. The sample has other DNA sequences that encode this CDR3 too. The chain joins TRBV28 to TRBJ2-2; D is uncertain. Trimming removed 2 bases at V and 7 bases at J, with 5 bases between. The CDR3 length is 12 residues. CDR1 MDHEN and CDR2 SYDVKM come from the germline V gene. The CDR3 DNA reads TGTGCCAGCAGTTTAGGCGTCGGGGAGCTGTTTTTT. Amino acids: CASSLGVGELFF.

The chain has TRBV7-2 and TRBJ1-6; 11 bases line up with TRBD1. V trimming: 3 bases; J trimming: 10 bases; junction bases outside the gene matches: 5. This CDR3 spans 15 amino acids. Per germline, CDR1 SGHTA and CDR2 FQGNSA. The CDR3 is CASSLYGTGGSPLHF. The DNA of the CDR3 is TGTGCCAGCAGCTTGTACGGGACAGGGGGATCACCCCTCCACTTT.